This TCR beta chain originates from a study of neurological immune-mediated disorders. The study, taken as a whole, reports: The level of TCR clonal expansion was highest in patients with HTLV-1-associated myelopathy and lowest in multiple sclerosis, where it fell below the level seen in healthy controls.

Points on this clonotype: What it binds is unknown.

cDNA was made by 5'RACE with 10-nucleotide random UMIs. Using its own MiXCR run on the 5' RACE reads, TCRdb lists one record per CDR3 protein. The sample holds roughly 50,000 distinct CDR3 sequences, 3.5% to 5.5% seen once. The ends lost 6 bases at V and 2 bases at J; junction bases unmatched: 8. Germline V gene lookup returns CDR1 DFQATT and CDR2 SNEGSKA (reference sequence). CDR3 length: 16 residues. The chain links TRBV20-1 to TRBJ1-6; 9 bases align to TRBD1. The sample comprised PBMCs. The receptor was isolated from an older woman with multiple sclerosis. The CDR3 loop is CSARTGVGTYNSPLHF. The CDR3 bases are TGCAGTGCCAGGACAGGGGTAGGAACCTATAATTCACCCCTCCACTTT.